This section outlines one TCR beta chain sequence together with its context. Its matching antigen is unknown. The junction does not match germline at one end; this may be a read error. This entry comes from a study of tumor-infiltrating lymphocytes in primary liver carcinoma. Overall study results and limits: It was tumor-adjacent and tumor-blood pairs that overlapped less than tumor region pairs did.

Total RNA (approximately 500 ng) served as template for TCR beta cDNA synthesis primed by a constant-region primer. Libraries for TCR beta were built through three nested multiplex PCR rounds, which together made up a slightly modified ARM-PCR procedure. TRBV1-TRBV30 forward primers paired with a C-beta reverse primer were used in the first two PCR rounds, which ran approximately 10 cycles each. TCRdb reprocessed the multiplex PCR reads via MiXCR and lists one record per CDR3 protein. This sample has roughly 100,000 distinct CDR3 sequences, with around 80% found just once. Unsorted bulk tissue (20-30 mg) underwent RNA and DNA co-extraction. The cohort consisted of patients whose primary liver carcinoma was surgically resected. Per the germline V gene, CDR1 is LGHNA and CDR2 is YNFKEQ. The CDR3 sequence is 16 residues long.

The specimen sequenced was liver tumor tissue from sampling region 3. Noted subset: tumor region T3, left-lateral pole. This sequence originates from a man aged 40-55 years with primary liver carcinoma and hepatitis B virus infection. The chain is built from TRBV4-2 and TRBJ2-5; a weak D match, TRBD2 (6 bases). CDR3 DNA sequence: TGTGCCAGCAGCCACACCGGGGGACTGGGGAACAATGAGGAGTCCTTC. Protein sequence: CASSHTGGLGNNEESF.